This T cell receptor (beta chain) was documented in a study of T cell repertoires in cytomegalovirus infection. The CDR3 is made up of 14 amino acids. Trimming took 5 bases from V and 2 from J, leaving 13 bases between them. CDR1 and CDR2 (germline): MNHNY, SVGAGI (reference sequence). MiXCR was run by TCRdb on the reads, yielding one entry per CDR3 protein. Altogether fewer than 1,000,000 distinct CDR3 sequences are present, roughly 30% being singletons, with the ten largest covering 13%. On this clonotype: The antigen remains undetermined.

The source was cultured CD8+ T cells from PBMCs, collected from culture after CMV antigen stimulation. The chain is built from TRBV6-6 and TRBJ2-7; the D call may be TRBD1 or TRBD2 (5 bases each). The sequence was collected from a human donor in good health (CMV status not recorded). Some clones in this sample may be carry-over from other donors' samples. Here the CDR3 reads CASSPGAPTYEQYV. Here the CDR3 DNA reads TGTGCCAGCAGTCCCGGGGCGCCAACCTACGAGCAGTACGTC.